This entry is about one T cell receptor (beta chain). Its antigen is unidentified. A much larger clonotype is one base distant, so this may be a read error. The sample contains more than one DNA sequence encoding this CDR3. Only in-frame clones appear in the TCRdb table, and some are missing; sequencing was by immunoSEQ multiplex PCR. Of more than 65,000 clones listed, roughly three quarters are singletons. The cohort excluded patients with autoimmune disease history or systemic immunosuppression. Blood was sampled at baseline, cycle 4 day 1, and cycle 7 day 1. These data originate in a study of OX40 agonist ivuxolimab in advanced cancers. In the study overall: Three patients responded partially, comprising one with hepatocellular carcinoma and two with cutaneous melanoma. Study results and caveats: Clonal expansion by week 6 occurred in CD4+ and CD8+ blood T cells (at 0.1 to 3.0 mg/kg).

This sample comprised CD4+ or CD8+ T cells sorted from blood, obtained in a trial of the OX40 agonist ivuxolimab. The sequence was collected from an adult with an advanced solid tumor such as melanoma, head and neck, liver or kidney cancer.

CDR3 amino acids: CASSEYEQYF. The DNA for the CDR3 is TGTGCCAGCAGTGAGTACGAGCAGTACTTC. This chain links TRBV2 with TRBJ2-7; D is unresolved. The CDR3 runs 10 residues. Germline V gene lookup returns CDR1 SNHLY and CDR2 FYNNEI. V was clipped by 3 bases and J by 4 bases, with 1 base between them.